The source of this T cell receptor beta chain is a study of shared clonotypes between healthy human individuals. Per the germline V gene, CDR1 is ENHRY and CDR2 is SYGVKD. V dropped 0 bases and J dropped 5 bases, with 12 bases sitting between them. This CDR3 has 15 residues. The authors distributed each subset's genomic DNA evenly over several immunoSEQ plates. The method was immunoSEQ multiplex PCR; TCRdb's version includes in-frame clones alone and lacks a portion of them. The table records a few million clones, approximately 93% of them present only once. Healthy HIV-negative adults with no recent acute infections or vaccinations were recruited as donors. In its sample, this clone was seen once. Its target is not known. Study-level findings and limits: Naive CD4 clonotypes were shared across a handful of donors at 4.5% to 6.5%. Sorted-subset sequencing was shown by rarefaction to be incomplete despite large depth.

The TCR comes from a man in his late teens or twenties in good health. Some clones in this sample may be carry-over from other donors' samples. Sequencing was performed on naive CD4+ T cells from PBMCs. Specified subset: CD45RA+ positively selected. This chain links TRBV10-3 with TRBJ2-3; unclear D gene. The CDR3 nucleotides read TGTGCCATCAGTGAGTCGTTGACATACCAAGATACGCAGTATTTT. As protein: CAISESLTYQDTQYF.